This T cell receptor beta chain was observed in a study of tumor-infiltrating lymphocytes in localized non-small cell lung cancer (dated by TCRdb to about 2021). Notes on the research overall: The cohort included patients whose samples were collected after neoadjuvant chemotherapy, as well as both smokers and never-smokers and several histologies. In total, the ICON cohort was made up of about 160 surgical patients who had localized non-small cell lung cancer and whose tumors were resected. A total of around 58 patients were part of the paired comparison of immunoSEQ T-cell fraction between tumor and uninvolved lung. Flow cytometry, multiplex immunofluorescence, RNA-seq, exome sequencing and proteomics were applied to the same patients as TCR sequencing, which was one of several integrated assays. Resected tumor tissue and uninvolved lung tissue described as non-adjacent to the tumor were contributed by each patient, with both tissues obtained from the same patient. The research as a whole found: Because different assays used different pieces of the same tissue, technical variation could not be distinguished from intratumor heterogeneity. The TCR-derived T-cell fraction showed no difference between the flow cytometry-defined immunotypes IM1 (good prognosis) and IM2 (poor prognosis). Higher T cell infiltration in tumors than in uninvolved lung tissue was supported by TCRbeta sequencing, consistent with immunofluorescence CD3 counts. Assay coverage varied across patients depending on available tissue quantity, so only a subset of the cohort had TCR sequencing.

TCR sequencing with the immunoSEQ assay provided the T-cell fraction in tumor and uninvolved lung tissue. The authors' pipeline ran thus. To analyze survival, patients were divided into a high T-cell fraction group (upper tertile) and a low T-cell fraction group (lower two tertiles), and the two groups were compared using a log-rank test. Paired tumor versus uninvolved lung differences in T-cell fraction were tested with a signed-rank test. The table was pulled from immuneACCESS by TCRdb, which kept in-frame rearrangements only. Such tables lose some clones; where checked, under half of the loss comes from unresolved V genes, and the rest has no known cause. For V, J and clone size, that table is used; D and trimming come from the DNA. The sample table contains more than 10,000 clones; only one count was recorded for approximately 83% of them. The ten largest account for over 3.5% of the sample.

To note about this clone: Its antigen remains undetermined. Base qualities are missing; no much larger clone stands one base away.

Unmatched junction bases come to 7, with V trimmed by 8 bases and J by 0 bases. From the cysteine through the phenylalanine, the CDR3 covers 15 amino acids. Of all the DNA, just the CDR3 is kept, 45 bases in frame from base 1. In the germline V gene, CDR1 corresponds to SNHLY and CDR2 to FYNNEI. Enrollment in ICON was initiated in April 2016, and the last patient was enrolled in September 2018. From a subcohort of 76 patients, fresh tumor and matched uninvolved tissue were collected for in-depth immune analyses, including TCR sequencing. DNA for TCR sequencing was isolated from bulk tissue, and no cell sorting was done.

The receptor's source is a human donor with non-small cell lung cancer. Material for sequencing was uninvolved lung tissue not adjacent to the tumor. The V and J segments used are TRBV2 and TRBJ2-3; a stretch of 8 junction bases matches TRBD1. CDR3 region: CASRLRTGSTDTQYF. The nucleotide sequence reads TGTGCCAGCCGTCTTAGGACAGGGAGCACAGATACGCAGTATTTT.